This T cell receptor (beta chain) originates from a study of human T cells and chemical hapten exposure. Study summary: Diagnoses of alopecia areata, totalis or universalis occurred in mostly female patients. General study points: Since the donors had alopecia, their immune response may not be the same as that of healthy people.

TCRdb re-called the RACE reads through MiXCR, storing one row per CDR3 protein. The sample comprises about 80,000 distinct CDR3 sequences, 12% to 15% of which are singletons, and approximately 4.6% rests with the top ten. About this clonotype itself: Its antigen is unknown.

As to time point: pre-sensitization, week 0. Treatment reported: therapeutic diphenylcyclopropenone sensitization with weekly scalp DPC. The germline CDR1 and CDR2 sequences are SEHNR and FQNEAQ (reference sequence). This CDR3 spans 18 amino acids. The J segment lost 1 base and the V segment lost 5 bases, leaving 17 bases of the junction unmatched. The chain uses TRBV7-9 and TRBJ2-7, with 7 bases aligning to TRBD2. This TCR derives from a woman between 45 and 65 years old with alopecia areata. Some clones in this sample may be carry-over from other donors' samples. Sequenced here: whole blood, sampled in connection with sensitization to the hapten diphenylcyclopropenone (DPC). The CDR3 region has the DNA TGTGCCAGCAGCGTGGAGTACGGGTTGAGCGGGGCATCCTACGAGCAGTACTTC. Its translation: CASSVEYGLSGASYEQYF.